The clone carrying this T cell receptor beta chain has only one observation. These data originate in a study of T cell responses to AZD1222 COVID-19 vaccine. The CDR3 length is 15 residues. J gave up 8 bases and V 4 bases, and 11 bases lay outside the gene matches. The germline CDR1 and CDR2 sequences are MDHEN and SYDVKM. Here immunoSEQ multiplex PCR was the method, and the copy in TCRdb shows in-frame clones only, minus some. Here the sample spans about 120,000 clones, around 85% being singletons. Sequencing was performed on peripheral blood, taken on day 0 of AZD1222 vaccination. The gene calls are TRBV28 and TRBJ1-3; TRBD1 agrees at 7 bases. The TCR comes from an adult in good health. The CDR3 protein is CASSYSPHRGDTIYF. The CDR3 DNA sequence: TGTGCCAGCAGTTATAGCCCCCACAGGGGCGACACCATATATTTT.